The 16 T cell receptor beta chains given below trace back to one sample, sequenced in a study of blood T cell repertoires in COVID-19 (dated by TCRdb to the early 2020s). Libraries were made using the immunoSEQ multiplex PCR assay. Entries here come from immuneACCESS through TCRdb and include only in-frame sequences with V and J called. Some clones fail to appear in such tables; in the studies checked, an unresolved V gene covers under half of the shortfall, and the cause of the remainder is unknown. For this sample there are roughly 120,000 clones; about 90% appear just once. The top ten hold 0.88% of the sample. The source material was peripheral blood. These receptor sequences come from a woman aged 45-65 years with active or convalescent COVID-19.

This sequence joins TRBV10-3 and TRBJ1-2; 11 nucleotides agree with TRBD1. Losses at the gene ends were 2 bases for V and 5 bases for J; bases not matched to a gene: 4. CDR1 ENHRY and CDR2 SYGVKD come from the germline V gene. This CDR3 contains 15 residues. CDR3 sequence reads: CAISEPGQGEYGYTF. Here the CDR3 DNA reads TGTGCCATCAGTGAGCCGGGACAGGGGGAATATGGCTACACCTTC.

The J gene is TRBJ2-7, the V gene TRBV6-6; TRBD2 matches 8 bases. Germline loops: CDR1 MNHNY, CDR2 SVGAGI (reference sequence). The ends lost 10 bases at V and 3 bases at J; junction bases unmatched: 5. This CDR3 has 12 amino acids. CDR3: CATSGTSYEQYF. For the CDR3, the DNA is TGTGCCACCTCGGGGACTAGCTACGAGCAGTACTTC.

The rearrangement joins TRBV9 to TRBJ2-7, with 9 bases lining up with TRBD2. Germline V gene data show CDR1 as SGDLS and CDR2 as YYNGEE. The CDR3 extends over 14 amino acids. J lost 3 bases, V lost 4 bases, and 5 bases had no gene match. The CDR3 protein is CASSRVAGDYEQYF. CDR3 nucleotide sequence: TGTGCCAGCAGCCGCGTAGCGGGGGACTACGAGCAGTACTTC. The variable domain in full, with the rest retrieved from reference TRBV9 and TRBJ2-7, is DSGVTQTPKHLITATGQRVTLRCSPRSGDLSVYWYQQSLDQGLQFLIQYYNGEERAKGNILERFSAQQFPDLHSELNLSSLELGDSALYFCASSRVAGDYEQYFGPGTRLTVT.

The V and J genes are TRBV19 and TRBJ2-1, with 11 bases matching TRBD2. The CDR3 extends over 18 amino acids. The V segment lost 5 bases and the J segment 0 bases; nucleotides outside the gene matches: 9. Germline V lookup: CDR1 LNHDA, CDR2 SQIVND (reference sequence). CDR3 nucleotide sequence: TGTGCCAGTAGTCGGAGGCTAGCGGGAGGACTCTCCTACAATGAGCAGTTCTTC. It specifies CASSRRLAGGLSYNEQFF.

The rearrangement uses TRBV25-1 and TRBJ1-1; no firm D call. Deletions cut 6 bases from V and 1 base from J, with 9 bases between. In germline, CDR1 is MGHDK, CDR2 SYGVNS. This CDR3 spans 13 amino acids. CDR3 in amino acids: CASSLVANTEAFF. The CDR3 nucleotides read TGTGCCAGCAGCCTCGTGGCGAACACTGAAGCTTTCTTT.

This chain connects TRBV7-9 to TRBJ2-4; 9 bases map to TRBD1. This CDR3 spans 17 amino acids. The ends lost 4 bases at V and 2 bases at J; junction bases unmatched: 9. Germline loops: CDR1 SEHNR, CDR2 FQNEAQ (reference sequence). CDR3 amino acids: CASSSGDRAVTKNIQYF. The CDR3, as DNA: TGTGCCAGCAGCTCTGGGGACAGGGCGGTGACCAAAAACATTCAGTACTTC.

V usage is TRBV7-2 and J usage is TRBJ2-4; the D is unclear. Trimming took off 5 bases at V and 0 bases at J, with 11 bases between the two ends. This CDR3 has 15 residues. The germline CDR1 and CDR2 sequences are SGHTA and FQGNSA. The CDR3, as DNA: TGTGCCAGCAGCCCCCCCGGTCTAGCCAAAAACATTCAGTACTTC. This gives the protein CASSPPGLAKNIQYF. The full variable domain, with the rest looked up from reference TRBV7-2 and TRBJ2-4, is GAGVSQSPSNKVTEKGKDVELRCDPISGHTALYWYRQSLGQGLEFLIYFQGNSAPDKSGLPSDRFSAERTGGSVSTLTIQRTQQEDSAVYLCASSPPGLAKNIQYFGAGTRLSVL.

The chain joins TRBV28 to TRBJ1-6; maybe TRBD1 (5 bases). Trimming shortened V by 2 bases and J by 10 bases, and 15 bases separated the two germline ends. This CDR3 has 15 residues. CDR1 is MDHEN, CDR2 SYDVKM, per germline. In DNA form, the CDR3 reads TGTGCCAGCAGTTTAGAAGCAGGGATTTCCTCACCCCTCCACTTT. Protein: CASSLEAGISSPLHF.

The chain links TRBV27 to TRBJ1-5, with 9 bases fitting TRBD1. This CDR3 contains 15 residues. Germline CDR1 and CDR2: MNHEY and SMNVEV (reference sequence). Trimming cost V 5 bases and J 5 bases; bases outside gene matches: 7. The DNA for the CDR3 is TGTGCCAGCAGTCCCGGGACAGGGTTCGATCAGCCCCAGCATTTT. Translated: CASSPGTGFDQPQHF.

This rearrangement joins TRBV28 to TRBJ1-1; D possibly corresponds to TRBD1 (6 bases). CDR1 MDHEN and CDR2 SYDVKM come from the germline V gene. Trimming took off 7 bases at V and 8 bases at J, with 14 bases between the two ends. The CDR3 has 12 amino acids. CDR3 amino acids: CASNLSGTEAFF. CDR3 in DNA: TGTGCCAGCAATCTATCCGGGACAGAAGCTTTCTTT.

The chain uses TRBV27 and TRBJ1-6, with a weak D call TRBD1 (5 bases). CDR3 length equals 14 residues. Between the trimmed V and J ends, which lost 3 bases and 6 bases, there was a span of 9 bases. CDR1 is MNHEY and CDR2 is SMNVEV in the germline V gene (reference sequence). The CDR3 sequence is CASSLFGGNSPLHF. DNA for the CDR3: TGTGCCAGCAGTTTGTTCGGGGGTAATTCACCCCTCCACTTT.

This chain uses TRBV9 with TRBJ2-7; 9 nucleotides align to TRBD1. The V and J ends lost 3 bases and 4 bases, in that order; junction bases with no gene match: 5. The CDR3 is 14 residues long. Germline V CDR1 and CDR2: SGDLS, YYNGEE. The CDR3 reads CASSEGTGKYEQYF. CDR3 coding DNA: TGTGCCAGCAGCGAGGGGACAGGGAAGTACGAGCAGTACTTC.

The table lists this clone with a count of one. V gene TRBV20-1 combines with J gene TRBJ2-5; 7 nucleotides align to TRBD1. Germline V CDR1 and CDR2: DFQATT, SNEGSKA (reference sequence). Trimming cost V 6 bases and J 5 bases; bases outside gene matches: 0. The length of the CDR3 is 10 residues. CDR3: CSADRETQYF. In DNA form, the CDR3 reads TGCAGTGCGGACAGGGAGACCCAGTACTTC.

The chain employs TRBV30 and TRBJ1-2, with 10 bases aligning to TRBD1. Unmatched junction bases numbered 11, after V lost 5 bases and J lost 2 bases. The CDR3 is made up of 16 amino acids. Germline CDR1 is GTSNPN and CDR2 is SVGIG (reference sequence). For the CDR3, the DNA is TGTGCCTGGTATGCCATTCGGGACAGGGGAAACTATGGCTACACCTTC. Encoded protein: CAWYAIRDRGNYGYTF.

The chain joins TRBV27 to TRBJ2-1; 7 bases fit TRBD1. V was clipped by 6 bases and J by 0 bases; unmatched bases: 14. The CDR3 is 18 residues long. Germline V lookup: CDR1 MNHEY, CDR2 SMNVEV (reference sequence). CDR3 sequence (DNA): TGTGCCAGCAGCCGAAAGGGGGCTGGCCTGAGCTCCTACAATGAGCAGTTCTTC. Translating gives CASSRKGAGLSSYNEQFF.

The V and J genes are TRBV7-9 and TRBJ1-1; 7 bases are shared with TRBD1. This CDR3 is built from 14 residues. In germline, CDR1 is SEHNR, CDR2 FQNEAQ (reference sequence). The V and J ends lost 1 base and 4 bases, in that order; junction bases with no gene match: 3. The CDR3 here is CASSLETGITEAFF. DNA for the CDR3: TGTGCCAGCAGCTTAGAGACAGGGATCACTGAAGCTTTCTTT. Looking up the rest from reference TRBV7-9 and TRBJ1-1 gives the full variable domain: DTGVSQNPRHKITKRGQNVTFRCDPISEHNRLYWYRQTLGQGPEFLTYFQNEAQLEKSRLLSDRFSAERPKGSFSTLEIQRTEQGDSAMYLCASSLETGITEAFFGQGTRLTVV.